Shown below are 31 T cell receptor beta chains from a single sample sequenced in a study of T cells in Graves' hyperthyroidism and ophthalmopathy. Researchers took RNA transcripts and amplified the TCR beta CDR3 regions from them. A set of HTBI primers served as the primers for a first-round RT-PCR of the TCR CDR3. TCRdb ran MiXCR on the multiplex PCR reads and lists one entry per CDR3 protein. The sample lists about 640,000 distinct CDR3 sequences, under 25% occurring once. Sequenced material: blood. The receptor set was obtained from a man aged 30 to 39 with Graves' ophthalmopathy.

The chain has TRBV9 and TRBJ1-1; D not certain. The CDR3 runs 15 residues. Germline V gene sequence: CDR1 SGDLS, CDR2 YYNGEE. Between the trimmed V and J ends, which lost 4 bases and 1 base, there was a span of 14 bases. In DNA form, the CDR3 reads TGTGCCAGCAGCCCGGGGAACGGCCCGAACACTGAAGCTTTCTTT. This translates into CASSPGNGPNTEAFF. The full variable domain, in which reference TRBV9 and TRBJ1-1 provide the parts outside the CDR3, is DSGVTQTPKHLITATGQRVTLRCSPRSGDLSVYWYQQSLDQGLQFLIQYYNGEERAKGNILERFSAQQFPDLHSELNLSSLELGDSALYFCASSPGNGPNTEAFFGQGTRLTVV.

This clonotype was detected a few times. The rearrangement uses TRBV12-3 or TRBV12-4 and TRBJ1-5, with D hard to call. This CDR3 is 17 amino acids long. V lost 3 bases, J lost 5 bases, and 20 bases lay in between. In DNA form, the CDR3 reads TGTGCCAGCAGTTTGCGCCTAGGACGGCTTTCCGATCAGCCCCAGCATTTT. Residues: CASSLRLGRLSDQPQHF.

The chain is built from TRBV29-1 and TRBJ1-1, with a weak D call TRBD1 (6 bases). Germline V gives CDR1 SQVTM, CDR2 ANQGSEA. The V end lost 6 bases, the J end lost 4 bases, and 15 bases lay between the germline ends. This CDR3 comprises 13 residues. Here the CDR3 DNA reads TGCAGCGTAGCCCGGACAGCCGTCACTGAAGCTTTCTTT. It is translated as CSVARTAVTEAFF. The full variable domain, rest sourced from reference TRBV29-1 and TRBJ1-1, is SAVISQKPSRDICQRGTSLTIQCQVDSQVTMMFWYRQQPGQSLTLIATANQGSEATYESGFVIDKFPISRPNLTFSTLTVSNMSPEDSSIYLCSVARTAVTEAFFGQGTRLTVV.

The genes are TRBV30 and TRBJ1-2; the D gene is possibly TRBD1 (5 bases). Germline V CDR1 and CDR2: GTSNPN, SVGIG (reference sequence). V was cut by 2 bases and J by 1 base, with 8 bases left in between. The CDR3 totals 13 residues. Here the CDR3 DNA reads TGTGCCTGGAGTCGGGACCTTAACTATGGCTACACCTTC. Translation: CAWSRDLNYGYTF. Based on the CDR3 plus reference TRBV30 and TRBJ1-2, the full variable domain is SQTIHQWPATLVQPVGSPLSLECTVEGTSNPNLYWYRQAAGRGLQLLFYSVGIGQISSEVPQNLSASRPQDRQFILSSKKLLLSDSGFYLCAWSRDLNYGYTFGSGTRLTVV.

The chain is built from TRBV5-1 and TRBJ2-1; 8 bases match TRBD2. The CDR3 contains 14 residues. Germline V gene sequence: CDR1 SGHRS, CDR2 YFSETQ. V lost 4 bases, J lost 9 bases, and 9 bases stayed unmatched. The CDR3 DNA sequence: TGCGCCAGCAGCCGAGCGGGAGAAGTGGGTGAGCAGTTCTTC. As protein: CASSRAGEVGEQFF.

This chain connects TRBV24-1 to TRBJ2-7; 9 bases are a match to TRBD1. The V and J ends lost 3 bases and 1 base, in that order; junction bases with no gene match: 3. CDR1 and CDR2 (germline): KGHDR, SFDVKD. This CDR3 has 15 residues. Written as DNA, the CDR3 is TGTGCCACCAGTGATACCGGGACAGGGTCCTACGAGCAGTACTTC. Translation: CATSDTGTGSYEQYF.

This sequence joins TRBV6-1 and TRBJ2-1; 7 bases agree with TRBD2. Trimming at V came to 7 bases and at J to 7 bases, leaving 13 bases not matched to a gene. Germline V gives CDR1 MNHNS, CDR2 SASEGT. This CDR3 has 15 amino acids. The CDR3 region is CASTEELAVQNEQFF. In DNA form, the CDR3 reads TGTGCCAGCACAGAAGAGCTAGCGGTACAGAATGAGCAGTTCTTC.

At least ten counts were recorded for this clonotype. This chain joins TRBV28 and TRBJ2-1, with D perhaps TRBD2 (6 bases). The germline V gene has CDR1 MDHEN and CDR2 SYDVKM. The V gene lost 5 bases and the J gene lost 6 bases, with 8 bases spanning the gap. The CDR3 extends over 12 amino acids. The DNA for the CDR3 is TGTGCCAGCAGTCGCGGGGTCAATGAGCAGTTCTTC. Protein: CASSRGVNEQFF.

The sample holds many counts of this clonotype. The genes are TRBV11-3 and TRBJ2-1, with TRBD1 as a possible D gene (5 bases). The CDR3 totals 14 residues. Per the germline V gene, CDR1 is SGHNT and CDR2 is YENEEA. Trimming took 3 bases from V and 7 from J, leaving 13 bases between them. CDR3 bases: TGTGCCAGCAGCTTTCAGGGTAGGCCTAATGAGCAGTTCTTC. Its protein product is CASSFQGRPNEQFF.

This chain joins TRBV10-1 and TRBJ2-1, with a tentative D call TRBD2 (5 bases). CDR1 and CDR2 from the germline V gene are WNHNN and SYGVQD (reference sequence). V lost 7 bases and J lost 4, with 11 bases in between. This CDR3 is 13 amino acids long. Here the CDR3 reads CASIGKDYNEQFF. The CDR3 coding sequence is TGCGCCAGCATCGGGAAGGATTACAATGAGCAGTTCTTC.

This clonotype was picked up a small number of times. The chain employs TRBV27 and TRBJ1-6; D gene unclear. The V and J ends lost 0 bases and 7 bases respectively, with 4 bases between them. CDR1 and CDR2 (germline): MNHEY, SMNVEV (reference sequence). The CDR3 sequence is 13 residues long. The CDR3 sequence: CASSLSQNSPLHF. CDR3 nucleotides: TGTGCCAGCAGTTTATCGCAGAATTCACCCCTCCACTTT.

The chain couples TRBV20-1 to TRBJ2-5; D is perhaps TRBD2 (5 bases). Trimming shortened V by 6 bases and J by 1 base, and 9 bases separated the two germline ends. The germline CDR1 and CDR2 sequences are DFQATT and SNEGSKA (reference sequence). The CDR3 has 12 amino acids. The CDR3 DNA is TGCAGTGCCGAGGACTTCCAAGAGACCCAGTACTTC. Its protein product is CSAEDFQETQYF.

CDR3 bases: TGCGCCAGCAGCCCAACGACAGGGCCTCAGCCCCAGCATTTT. This translates into CASSPTTGPQPQHF. J is TRBJ1-5 and V is TRBV4-1, with 7 bases fitting TRBD1. Per germline, CDR1 MGHRA and CDR2 YSYEKL. This CDR3 spans 14 amino acids. Germline trimming cut 4 bases from V and 6 bases from J; bases unmatched to any gene: 6.

This clonotype turned up a few times. The V call is TRBV6-6, the J call TRBJ2-7; unclear D gene. Per germline, CDR1 MNHNY and CDR2 SVGAGI (reference sequence). The CDR3 is 13 amino acids. V shed 0 bases and J shed 5 bases, with 8 bases lying between them. In DNA, the CDR3 is TGTGCCAGCAGTTACTCCCCAAGACACGAGCAGTACTTC. It is translated as CASSYSPRHEQYF.

The V call is TRBV6-1, the J call TRBJ1-3; 7 nucleotides agree with TRBD1. In germline, CDR1 is MNHNS, CDR2 SASEGT. Trimming removed 8 bases from V and 5 bases from J; junction bases left unmatched: 9. The CDR3 is made up of 14 amino acids. Here the CDR3 DNA reads TGTGCCAGCCCAGAGAAGGGACAGCGAAACACCATATATTTT. Translated: CASPEKGQRNTIYF.

The sample holds one count of this clonotype. It may be a read error: a sequence one base away is much more abundant. The V gene is TRBV3-1, the J gene TRBJ2-1, with D maybe TRBD1 (5 bases). Germline CDR1 LGHDT, CDR2 YNNKEL (reference sequence). Deletions cut 10 bases from V and 10 bases from J, with 14 bases between. The CDR3 spans 11 residues. For the CDR3, the DNA is TGTGCCAACAGGTTACTGGGAGAGCAGTTCTTC. It specifies CANRLLGEQFF.

A few counts support this clonotype. This chain joins TRBV10-1 and TRBJ2-4; 10 bases line up with TRBD1. The CDR3 length is 18 residues. CDR1 and CDR2 (germline): WNHNN, SYGVQD (reference sequence). J gave up 3 bases and V 0 bases, and 8 bases lay outside the gene matches. This CDR3 is CASSESSIGTGVKNIQYF. The CDR3 DNA is TGCGCCAGCAGTGAGTCAAGTATTGGGACAGGGGTCAAAAACATTCAGTACTTC.

This clonotype came up many times. The chain carries TRBV7-2 and TRBJ1-2; D is undetermined. Trimming cost V 4 bases and J 6 bases, with 18 bases left between them. Per the germline V gene, CDR1 is SGHTA and CDR2 is FQGNSA. This CDR3 is 15 amino acids long. The DNA of the CDR3 is TGTGCCAGCAGCTCCAGGCACGGCGGGTCTAATGGCTACACCTTC. Its protein is CASSSRHGGSNGYTF.

About this clonotype itself: Just one base apart from a much larger clone, this may be a read error. The chain combines TRBV5-1 with TRBJ2-5; the match to TRBD2 covers 13 bases. The germline V gene encodes CDR1 SGHRS and CDR2 YFSETQ. The CDR3 totals 15 residues. The CDR3 region is CASNLTSGRRETQYF. CDR3 sequence (DNA): TGCGCCAGCAACTTGACTAGCGGGAGGCGAGAGACCCAGTACTTC.

The chain uses TRBV20-1 and TRBJ1-3; a weak D match, TRBD1 (5 bases). The CDR3 contains 13 residues. V was shortened by 2 bases and J by 4 bases, with 9 bases between the two germline ends. Germline V lookup: CDR1 DFQATT, CDR2 SNEGSKA (reference sequence). In nucleotides, the CDR3 is TGCAGTGCTAGAACAGGAGGAGGAAACACCATATATTTT. Protein product: CSARTGGGNTIYF.

This sequence joins TRBV19 and TRBJ2-7, with 10 bases fitting TRBD2. CDR1 is LNHDA, CDR2 SQIVND, per germline (reference sequence). This CDR3 is 13 amino acids long. V shed 9 bases and J 7 bases; nucleotides not matched to a gene: 9. The CDR3 nucleotides are TGTGCCAGCAAGACTAGCGGGTTCGGTGAGCAGTACTTC. Translated: CASKTSGFGEQYF.

This clonotype has at least ten counts. The chain couples TRBV11-2 to TRBJ2-3; D remains ambiguous. Germline V gene data show CDR1 as SGHAT and CDR2 as FQNNGV. This CDR3 region has 13 residues. Trimming stripped 0 bases from V and 2 bases from J, with 3 bases between. In DNA, the CDR3 is TGTGCCAGCAGCTTAGAGCTCACAGATACGCAGTATTTT. This codes for CASSLELTDTQYF. Looking up the rest from reference TRBV11-2 and TRBJ2-3 gives the full variable domain: EAGVAQSPRYKIIEKRQSVAFWCNPISGHATLYWYQQILGQGPKLLIQFQNNGVVDDSQLPKDRFSAERLKGVDSTLKIQPAKLEDSAVYLCASSLELTDTQYFGPGTRLTVL.

This clonotype was detected a few times. The V and J genes are TRBV6-2 or TRBV6-3 and TRBJ2-7, with D possibly matching TRBD1 (6 bases). The CDR3 consists of 14 residues. V was pared by 4 bases and J by 4 bases, with 14 bases between. The V gene's germline CDR1 is MNHEY and CDR2 SVGEGT. CDR3 sequence (DNA): TGTGCCAGCAGTTCTCAGGGGACCCAATACGAGCAGTACTTC. It is translated as CASSSQGTQYEQYF.

With regard to this clonotype: Since a much larger clone is just one base distant, this may be a read error. The rearrangement joins TRBV28 to TRBJ1-6; D is uncertain. Germline lookup yields CDR1 MDHEN and CDR2 SYDVKM. The CDR3 covers 15 residues. Written as DNA, the CDR3 is TGTGCCAGCAGTTTACGGGGTTCCTATAGTTCACCCCTCCACTTT. Amino acid sequence: CASSLRGSYSSPLHF.

The table lists this clonotype with a few counts. This chain joins TRBV6-6 and TRBJ2-7, with 10 nucleotides matching TRBD2. With V trimmed by 2 bases and J by 5 bases, 9 bases remained unmatched. CDR1 and CDR2 from the germline V gene are MNHNY and SVGAGI (reference sequence). The CDR3 sequence is 16 residues long. CDR3 nucleotide sequence: TGTGCCAGCAGTTACCCACTAGCGGGGCCCGCCAACGAGCAGTACTTC. Residues: CASSYPLAGPANEQYF.

This clonotype has a handful of counts. The chain joins TRBV2 to TRBJ2-1; 9 bases match TRBD2. The CDR3 is 12 residues long. Germline CDR1 SNHLY, CDR2 FYNNEI. Unmatched junction bases numbered 5, after V lost 7 bases and J lost 10 bases. CDR3 in DNA: TGTGCCAGCACCGCGACTAGCGGCGAGCAGTTCTTC. It is translated as CASTATSGEQFF.

This clonotype has at least ten counts. The chain uses TRBV19 and TRBJ1-1; perhaps TRBD1 as D (6 bases). Germline V lookup: CDR1 LNHDA, CDR2 SQIVND (reference sequence). The CDR3 sequence is 13 residues long. V was clipped by 8 bases and J by 3 bases, with 13 bases between them. CDR3 coding DNA: TGTGCCAGTTCAGTCCAGGGGTACACTGAAGCTTTCTTT. Translation gives CASSVQGYTEAFF.

This chain uses TRBV19 with TRBJ2-3; D call uncertain. Germline V gene data show CDR1 as LNHDA and CDR2 as SQIVND (reference sequence). Between the trimmed V and J ends, which lost 7 bases and 3 bases, there was a span of 5 bases. This CDR3 region has 11 residues. CDR3 loop: CASMSTDTQYF. CDR3 nucleotide sequence: TGTGCCAGTATGTCGACAGATACGCAGTATTTT.

The chain couples TRBV11-2 to TRBJ2-5, with TRBD1 matching 8 bases. V trimming: 7 bases; J trimming: 5 bases; junction bases outside the gene matches: 9. This CDR3 contains 14 residues. Per the germline V gene, CDR1 is SGHAT and CDR2 is FQNNGV. DNA for the CDR3: TGTGCCAGCAACGCAGGGGGCTTTTCGGAGACCCAGTACTTC. Translated, it gives CASNAGGFSETQYF.

CDR3 nucleotide sequence: TGTGCCAGCACCCAGGACCCAGATACGCAGTATTTT. Protein: CASTQDPDTQYF. The rearrangement links TRBV2 to TRBJ2-3; D remains unclear. The germline V and J ends were trimmed by 7 bases and 4 bases, with 9 bases remaining between them. This CDR3 comprises 12 residues. Germline lookup yields CDR1 SNHLY and CDR2 FYNNEI.

This chain joins TRBV13 and TRBJ1-4; 12 bases fit TRBD1. This CDR3 spans 18 amino acids. CDR1 is PRHDT and CDR2 is FYEKMQ in the germline V gene (reference sequence). Losses at the gene ends were 6 bases for V and 8 bases for J; bases not matched to a gene: 16. Here the CDR3 reads CASSVTGTGGAEDEKLFF. CDR3 sequence (DNA): TGTGCCAGCAGTGTAACCGGGACAGGGGGCGCAGAAGACGAAAAACTGTTTTTT.